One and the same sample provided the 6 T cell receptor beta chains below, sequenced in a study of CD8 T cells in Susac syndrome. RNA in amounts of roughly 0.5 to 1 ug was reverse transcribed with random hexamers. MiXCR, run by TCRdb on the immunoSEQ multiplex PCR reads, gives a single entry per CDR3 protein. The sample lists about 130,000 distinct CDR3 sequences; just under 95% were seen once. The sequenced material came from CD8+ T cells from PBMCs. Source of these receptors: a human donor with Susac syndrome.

The CDR3 sequence is CASSQVFLEETQYF. CDR3 nucleotides: TGCGCCAGCAGCCAAGTATTCCTTGAAGAGACCCAGTACTTC. J is TRBJ2-5 and V is TRBV4-1; D gene ambiguous. The CDR3 spans 14 residues. Trimming removed 1 base at V and 3 bases at J, with 9 bases between. CDR1 MGHRA and CDR2 YSYEKL come from the germline V gene.

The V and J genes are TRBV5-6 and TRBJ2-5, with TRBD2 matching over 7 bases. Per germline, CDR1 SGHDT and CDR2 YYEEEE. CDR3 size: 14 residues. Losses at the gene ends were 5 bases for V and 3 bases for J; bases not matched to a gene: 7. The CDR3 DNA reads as TGTGCCAGCAGTCGGGACTATCTTGAAGAGACCCAGTACTTC. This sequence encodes CASSRDYLEETQYF.

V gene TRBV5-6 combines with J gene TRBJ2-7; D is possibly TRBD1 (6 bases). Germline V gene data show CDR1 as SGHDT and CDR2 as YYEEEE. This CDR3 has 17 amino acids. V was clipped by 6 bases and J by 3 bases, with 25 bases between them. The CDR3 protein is CASNGRGTREHNYEQYF. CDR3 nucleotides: TGTGCCAGCAATGGGAGAGGGACAAGAGAGCATAACTACGAGCAGTACTTC.

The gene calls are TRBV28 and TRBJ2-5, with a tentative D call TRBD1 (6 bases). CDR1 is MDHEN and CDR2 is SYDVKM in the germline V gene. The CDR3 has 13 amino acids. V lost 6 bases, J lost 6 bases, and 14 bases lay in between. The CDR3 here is CASRTGTIQTQYF. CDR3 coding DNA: TGTGCCAGCAGGACCGGGACAATCCAGACCCAGTACTTC.

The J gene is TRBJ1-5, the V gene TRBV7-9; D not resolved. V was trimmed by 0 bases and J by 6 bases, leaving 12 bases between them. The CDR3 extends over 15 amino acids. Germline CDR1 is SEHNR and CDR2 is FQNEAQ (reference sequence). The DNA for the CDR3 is TGTGCCAGCAGCTTAGCCGGGCGTTCGGGTCAGCCCCAGCATTTT. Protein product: CASSLAGRSGQPQHF.

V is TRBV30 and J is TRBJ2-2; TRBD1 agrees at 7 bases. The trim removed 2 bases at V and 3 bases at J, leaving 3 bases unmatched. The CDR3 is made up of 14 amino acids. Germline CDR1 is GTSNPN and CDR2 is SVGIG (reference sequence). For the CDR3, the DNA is TGTGCCTGGAGTAGTCAGGGGGACACCGGGGAGCTGTTTTTT. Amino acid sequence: CAWSSQGDTGELFF.